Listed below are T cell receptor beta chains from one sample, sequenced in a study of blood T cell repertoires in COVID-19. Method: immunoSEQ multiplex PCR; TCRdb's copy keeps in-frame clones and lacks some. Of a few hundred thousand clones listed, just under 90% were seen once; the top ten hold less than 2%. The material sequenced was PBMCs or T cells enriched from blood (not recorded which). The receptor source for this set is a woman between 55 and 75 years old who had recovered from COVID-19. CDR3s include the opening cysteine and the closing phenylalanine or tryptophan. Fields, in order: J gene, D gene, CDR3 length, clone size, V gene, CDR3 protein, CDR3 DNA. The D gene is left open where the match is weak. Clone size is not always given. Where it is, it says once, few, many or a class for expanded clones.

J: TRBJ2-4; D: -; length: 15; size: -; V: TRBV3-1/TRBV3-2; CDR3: CASSQESIAKNIQYF; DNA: TGTGCCAGCAGCCAAGAATCCATAGCCAAAAACATTCAGTACTTC
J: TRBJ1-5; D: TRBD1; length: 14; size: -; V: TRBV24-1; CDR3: CATRDRGSNQPQHF; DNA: TGTGCCACCAGGGACAGGGGAAGCAATCAGCCCCAGCATTTT
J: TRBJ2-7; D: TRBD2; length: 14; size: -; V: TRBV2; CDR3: CASRGLAGPYEQYF; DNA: TGTGCCAGCAGGGGACTAGCAGGACCCTACGAGCAGTACTTC
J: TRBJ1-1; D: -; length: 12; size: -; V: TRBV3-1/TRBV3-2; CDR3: CASGLRNAEAFF; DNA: TGTGCCAGCGGACTGAGAAATGCTGAAGCTTTCTTT
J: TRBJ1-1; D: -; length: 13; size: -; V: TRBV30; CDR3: CAWSTRHNTEAFF; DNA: TGTGCCTGGAGTACCCGACACAACACTGAAGCTTTCTTT
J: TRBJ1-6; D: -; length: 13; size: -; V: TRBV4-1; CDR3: CASSRDLRSPLHF; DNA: TGCGCCAGCAGCCGAGACCTGAGGTCACCCCTCCACTTT
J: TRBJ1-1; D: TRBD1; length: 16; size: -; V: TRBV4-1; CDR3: CASSQTAGGAWTEAFF; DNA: TGCGCCAGCAGCCAAACGGCAGGGGGCGCTTGGACTGAAGCTTTCTTT
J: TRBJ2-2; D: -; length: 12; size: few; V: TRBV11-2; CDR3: CASSVTSGELFF; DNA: TGTGCCAGCAGCGTTACTAGCGGGGAGCTGTTTTTT
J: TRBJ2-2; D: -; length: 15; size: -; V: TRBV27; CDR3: CASSRQDLNTGELFF; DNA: TGTGCCAGCAGTCGACAGGACCTAAACACCGGGGAGCTGTTTTTT
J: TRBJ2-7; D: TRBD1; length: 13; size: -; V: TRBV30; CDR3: CAWSVGTGFEQYF; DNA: TGTGCCTGGAGTGTAGGGACAGGGTTCGAGCAGTACTTC
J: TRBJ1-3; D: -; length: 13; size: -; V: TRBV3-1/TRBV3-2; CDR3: CASSQRDFQTIYF; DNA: TGTGCCAGCAGTCAAAGGGACTTTCAGACCATATATTTT
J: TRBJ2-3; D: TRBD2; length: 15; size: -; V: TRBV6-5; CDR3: CASSNSGFRTDTQYF; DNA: TGTGCCAGCAGTAATAGCGGGTTCCGCACAGATACGCAGTATTTT
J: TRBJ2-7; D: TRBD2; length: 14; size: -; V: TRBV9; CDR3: CASSVVASGREQYF; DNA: TGTGCCAGCAGCGTAGTGGCTAGCGGGAGGGAGCAGTACTTC
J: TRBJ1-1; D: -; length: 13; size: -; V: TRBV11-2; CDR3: CASSLAGGTEAFF; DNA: TGTGCCAGCAGCTTAGCGGGGGGGACTGAAGCTTTCTTT
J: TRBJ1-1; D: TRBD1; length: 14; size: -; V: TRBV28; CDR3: CASSLRPSDRGAFF; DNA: TGTGCCAGCAGTTTACGCCCCTCGGACAGGGGAGCTTTCTTT
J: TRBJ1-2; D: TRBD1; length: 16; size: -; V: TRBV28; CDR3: CASSPPSQGRNYGYTF; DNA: TGTGCCAGCAGTCCCCCCTCACAGGGGCGGAACTATGGCTACACCTTC
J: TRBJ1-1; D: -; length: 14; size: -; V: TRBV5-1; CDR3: CASSLGQVVTEAFF; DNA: TGCGCCAGCAGCTTGGGTCAGGTGGTCACTGAAGCTTTCTTT
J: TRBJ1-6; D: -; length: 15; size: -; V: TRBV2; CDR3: CASSEGAVYNSPLHF; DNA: TGTGCCAGCAGTGAAGGTGCGGTCTATAATTCACCCCTCCACTTT
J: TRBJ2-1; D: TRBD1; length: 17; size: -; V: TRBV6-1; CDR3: CASSGRGFTSSYNEQFF; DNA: TGTGCCAGCAGTGGCAGGGGGTTTACTAGCTCCTACAATGAGCAGTTCTTC
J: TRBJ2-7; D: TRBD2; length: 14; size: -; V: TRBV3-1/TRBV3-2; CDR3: CASSGGGRDYEQYF; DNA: TGTGCCAGCAGCGGGGGGGGACGGGACTACGAGCAGTACTTC
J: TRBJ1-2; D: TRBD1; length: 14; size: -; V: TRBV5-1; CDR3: CASSEDRGAYGYTF; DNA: TGCGCCAGCAGCGAGGACAGGGGGGCGTATGGCTACACCTTC
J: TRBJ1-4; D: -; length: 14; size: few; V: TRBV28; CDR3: CASRGRRSGEELFF; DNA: TGTGCCAGCAGAGGCCGCCGATCGGGGGAGGAACTGTTTTTT
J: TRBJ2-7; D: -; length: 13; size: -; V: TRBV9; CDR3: CASSASGVYEQYF; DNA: TGTGCCAGCAGCGCCTCAGGGGTTTACGAGCAGTACTTC
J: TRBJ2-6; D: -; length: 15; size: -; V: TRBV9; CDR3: CASSVEGGGANVLTF; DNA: TGTGCCAGCAGCGTAGAAGGCGGTGGGGCCAACGTCCTGACTTTC